This paragraph reports one TCR beta chain. This clonotype was recorded many times. Its specific antigen is unknown. Base qualities are not at hand, and no much larger clone is one base apart. This specimen's treatment or condition label, per the study, means: live attenuated yellow fever vaccine strain. PBMCs were isolated from peripheral blood using a standard Ficoll-Paque protocol. CD4 and CD8 T-cell fractions were isolated with Dynabeads CD4 and CD8 positive selection kits. TriZol was used to extract RNA from bulk PBMCs, from CD4 and CD8 fractions, and from dextramer-positive and dextramer-negative fractions. The CDR1 and CDR2 encoded by the germline V gene (reference sequence) are MNHEY and SMNVEV. The CDR3, cysteine through phenylalanine, is 16 amino acids long. Only CDR3 DNA remains: 48 bases, in frame from the first base. Trimming removed 4 bases from V and 2 bases from J; the gene matches leave 7 bases unexplained.

The data are from a study of T cells after yellow fever vaccination (dated by TCRdb to about 2019). Study-wide context: The SMART-Seq v4 Ultra Low Input RNA kit was used to prepare libraries from fractions with low cell numbers. Blood was drawn at multiple timepoints before and after primary and secondary immunization, with bulk PBMC replicates and cell subsets isolated. Two healthy male donors, one aged 18 to 30 and one aged 30 to 40 years, were included in the cohort. To follow T-cell clones before and after primary and booster YFV17D yellow fever vaccination, bulk TCR alpha and beta repertoires were sequenced over time.

TCR cDNA was made using 5'RACE template switching, a step that added a universal primer site and unique molecular identifiers. cDNA synthesis was primed from both the TCR alpha and TCR beta constant segments. Library amplification used two PCR steps, and the second PCR step added sample barcodes and sequencing adapters. Sequencing of the libraries was done on either Illumina HiSeq 2500 (2x100 bp) or NovaSeq (2x150 bp). Per the authors' processing: Reads were demultiplexed and collapsed into UMI consensus sequences with MIGEC, and V(D)J alignment was performed with MiXCR. Using edgeR on replicate PBMC samples, clonotypes were called vaccine-responding if FDR was below 0.01 and the log2 fold change was above 5 up to day 15. Bulk clonotypes were assigned CD4 or CD8 identity according to which sequenced CD4 or CD8 repertoire held them at higher abundance. Through fastp at Q25 and MiXCR, TCRdb rebuilt clones from the public reads, retaining in-frame beta chains. Duplicate CDR3 protein sequences are folded into a single record with the most common DNA and genes. What appears here as the V and J calls and clone size reflects TCRdb's work, not the paper's. The sample profile shows about 63,000 distinct CDR3 sequences; 7.4% of them were found once. Jointly, the top ten make up about 40% of the sample.

Broader findings and caveats from the paper: A small share of clonotypes was detected in both CD4 and CD8 compartments, with the overlap likely arising from convergent recombination. Most clones expanded after primary vaccination were re-detected after the booster (almost 97% of CD4 and approximately 85% of CD8), suggesting broad memory maintenance. Computational filtering was required because FACS-sorted repertoires could contain abundant contaminating clonotypes from the bulk population. Compared with the primary T-cell response, the secondary T-cell response was weaker but faster, peaking on day 5 rather than day 15. The study included only a couple of donors, which limits how far the findings can be generalized.

Sequenced material: CD8+ T cells sorted from PBMCs, taken 15 days after the yellow fever booster vaccination. Recombination connected TRBV27 to TRBJ1-5; 8 junctional bases match TRBD1. This TCR came from a man aged 25-40 years who received the YFV17D yellow fever vaccine. In nucleotide form, the sequence is TGTGCCAGCAGTTCTGCAGGGGGCGCCGGCAATCAGCCCCAGCATTTT. It encodes CASSSAGGAGNQPQHF.